This TCR beta chain was recovered during a study of blood T cell repertoires in COVID-19. Study-level background: The cDNA or gDNA used as material had been derived from T cells, B-cell-depleted T cells, or PBMCs.

Trimming cost V 6 bases and J 4 bases, with 18 bases left between them. CDR1 and CDR2 from the germline V gene are ENHRY and SYGVKD. The CDR3 spans 16 residues. Original analysis: Amplified reference gene primers provided the basis for estimating nucleated cell counts. Repertoires were generated with immunoSEQ multiplex PCR, while TCRdb's copy carries only in-frame clones and drops some. The DNA was the basis for D and trimming; V, J and clone size are from that table. The sample gives approximately 82,000 clones, 65% to 85% of which show up once; 15% to 20% is in the top ten. This clonotype originated in a woman aged 55 to 70 with acute or convalescent COVID-19. Sequencing input: peripheral blood. V gene TRBV10-3 combines with J gene TRBJ2-2; the D gene is possibly TRBD2 (6 bases). DNA of the CDR3: TGTGCCATCAGCTCCGATTTCGGGAGTACCACCGGGGAGCTGTTTTTT. It yields the protein CAISSDFGSTTGELFF.